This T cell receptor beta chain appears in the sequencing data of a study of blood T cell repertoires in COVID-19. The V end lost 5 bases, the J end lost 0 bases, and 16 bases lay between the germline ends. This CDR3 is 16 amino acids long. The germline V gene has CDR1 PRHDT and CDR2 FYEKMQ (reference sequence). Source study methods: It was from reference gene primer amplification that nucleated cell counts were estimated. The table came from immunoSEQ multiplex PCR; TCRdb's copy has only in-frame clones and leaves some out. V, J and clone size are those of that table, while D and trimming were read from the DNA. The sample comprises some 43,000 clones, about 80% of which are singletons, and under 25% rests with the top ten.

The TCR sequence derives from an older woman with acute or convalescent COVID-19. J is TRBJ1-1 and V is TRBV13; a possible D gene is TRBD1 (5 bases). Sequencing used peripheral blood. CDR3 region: CASSLRGGPMNTEAFF. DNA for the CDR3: TGTGCCAGCAGCCTTCGGGGGGGACCCATGAACACTGAAGCTTTCTTT. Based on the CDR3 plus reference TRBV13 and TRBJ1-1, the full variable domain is AAGVIQSPRHLIKEKRETATLKCYPIPRHDTVYWYQQGPGQDPQFLISFYEKMQSDKGSIPDRFSAQQFSDYHSELNMSSLELGDSALYFCASSLRGGPMNTEAFFGQGTRLTVV.